One and the same sample provided the 13 T cell receptor beta chains below, sequenced in a study of beta chain features in type 1 diabetes (dated by TCRdb to 2017 to 2018). Broader findings and caveats from the paper: A moderate but significant shortening of TCRB CDR3 length was observed in type 1 diabetes patients in all four CD4+ subsets.

These receptors' targets are unknown. Libraries were built with the immunoSEQ multiplex PCR assay. All of the isolated RNA was reverse transcribed with the High Capacity cDNA Reverse Transcription Kit, so expressed TCRB transcripts were sequenced. As stored in TCRdb, this immuneACCESS dataset retains in-frame rearrangements with V and J assigned. A fraction of the clones does not appear; measured against another copy, unresolved V genes explain less than half of the discrepancy, and the remainder lacks a known reason. This sample has 85,000 to 110,000 clones in its table, and 28% of those were observed once. Clones ranked in the top ten supply 0.5% to 0.55% of the sample. The sample comprised central memory CD4+ T cells from blood. The receptors were gathered from a woman in her late teens or twenties with type 1 diabetes.

The V and J genes are TRBV7-3 and TRBJ2-7; maybe TRBD1 (5 bases). CDR3 size: 14 residues. Per the germline V gene, CDR1 is SGHTA and CDR2 is FQGTGA. Trimming left V 5 bases short and J 7 bases short, with 18 bases between. The CDR3 sequence is CASSPQAKRGEQYF. In DNA, the CDR3 is TGTGCCAGCAGCCCGCAGGCGAAAAGGGGAGAGCAGTACTTC.

V and J are TRBV4-1 and TRBJ1-5; the match to TRBD1 covers 11 bases. After removal of 3 bases from V and 6 bases from J, the junction contained 7 bases not matched to a gene. CDR1 is MGHRA and CDR2 is YSYEKL in the germline V gene. CDR3 length: 16 residues. The CDR3 bases are TGCGCCAGCAGCCAGGAAGGGGGGACAGGGGGTCAGCCCCAGCATTTT. Encoded protein: CASSQEGGTGGQPQHF.

The chain employs TRBV7-2 and TRBJ2-3, with a tentative D call TRBD2 (6 bases). This CDR3 region has 15 residues. V was shortened by 4 bases and J by 0 bases, with 11 bases between the two germline ends. Germline-derived CDR1 and CDR2 are SGHTA and FQGNSA. In DNA form, the CDR3 reads TGTGCCAGCAGCTACGCCGGGACTAGCACAGATACGCAGTATTTT. Its protein is CASSYAGTSTDTQYF.

The chain joins TRBV5-1 to TRBJ2-2, with D tentatively TRBD2 (6 bases). CDR1 is SGHRS, CDR2 YFSETQ, per germline. There are 14 residues in the CDR3. The germline V and J ends were trimmed by 4 bases and 6 bases, with 13 bases remaining between them. The CDR3 reads CASSLIGGPGELFF. In nucleotides, the CDR3 is TGCGCCAGCAGCCTTATCGGAGGGCCCGGGGAGCTGTTTTTT.

The rearrangement links TRBV19 to TRBJ1-1, with 9 bases aligning to TRBD1. Germline V lookup: CDR1 LNHDA, CDR2 SQIVND (reference sequence). The CDR3 is made up of 15 amino acids. The V segment lost 8 bases and the J segment 0 bases; nucleotides outside the gene matches: 7. CDR3 nucleotides: TGTGCCAGTTTCGACAGGGGGTTGATGAACACTGAAGCTTTCTTT. Residues: CASFDRGLMNTEAFF.

The chain joins TRBV5-5 to TRBJ2-1; 8 nucleotides agree with TRBD1. The CDR3 extends over 15 amino acids. In germline, CDR1 is SGHKS, CDR2 YYEKEE (reference sequence). V lost 0 bases and J lost 3; bases outside the gene matches: 2. CDR3 protein: CASSLVQGVYNEQFF. The CDR3 coding sequence is TGTGCCAGCAGCTTGGTACAGGGGGTCTACAATGAGCAGTTCTTC.

The chain links TRBV4-3 to TRBJ2-2, with 8 bases aligning to TRBD1. The CDR3 runs 18 residues. Germline V gene lookup returns CDR1 LGHNA and CDR2 YSLEER. V gave up 0 bases and J gave up 6 bases; unmatched junction bases: 12. This chain's CDR3 is CASSQDWVRGQWAGELFF. CDR3 nucleotides: TGCGCCAGCAGCCAAGATTGGGTCAGGGGGCAGTGGGCCGGGGAGCTGTTTTTT.

Comments on this clone: An end of the junction differs from the germline gene, which may be a read error. Other DNA sequences in the same sample also yield this CDR3. The chain has TRBV7-9 and TRBJ2-1, with D uncertain. The CDR3 length is 13 residues. CDR1 is SEHNR, CDR2 FQNEAQ, per germline (reference sequence). The CDR3 loop reads CASSLPGPSEQFF. CDR3 coding DNA: TGTGCCAGCAGCTTGCCGGGTCCAAGTGAGCAATTCTTC.

This clone has a handful of counts. This chain links TRBV5-6 with TRBJ1-2, with TRBD1 as a possible D gene (5 bases). The CDR3 has 15 residues. Germline V gives CDR1 SGHDT, CDR2 YYEEEE. V lost 1 base, J lost 0 bases, and 10 bases lay in between. The CDR3 nucleotides read TGTGCCAGCAGCTTGAGGGTCAGGGCTAACTATGGCTACACCTTC. Amino acids: CASSLRVRANYGYTF.

The V call is TRBV12-5, the J call TRBJ2-1; 8 nucleotides agree with TRBD2. The junction had 4 bases not matched to a gene; V was cut back by 0 bases and J by 3 bases. Per the germline V gene, CDR1 is LGHNT and CDR2 is FRNRAP. The CDR3 is 16 amino acids. The CDR3 spells CASGLVSGAFYNEQFF. The CDR3 coding sequence is TGTGCTAGTGGTTTGGTTAGCGGGGCCTTCTACAATGAGCAGTTCTTC.

J is TRBJ1-1 and V is TRBV27; 7 bases map to TRBD1. The CDR3 is 16 residues long. Germline CDR1 reads MNHEY; CDR2 reads SMNVEV (reference sequence). V shed 4 bases, J shed 4 bases, and the junction held 12 bases outside the gene matches. This CDR3 reads CASSYSTGRYGTEAFF. In DNA form, the CDR3 reads TGTGCCAGCAGTTATTCGACAGGGAGGTACGGCACTGAAGCTTTCTTT.

The chain has TRBV7-2 and TRBJ2-7; perhaps TRBD2 as D (6 bases). Per the germline V gene, CDR1 is SGHTA and CDR2 is FQGNSA. The CDR3 has 13 amino acids. V was trimmed by 5 bases and J by 6 bases, leaving 14 bases between them. The CDR3 nucleotides are TGTGCCAGCAGCCCTACTACGACTAGCGAGCAGTACGTC. It encodes CASSPTTTSEQYV.

The table lists this clone with a few counts. The chain carries TRBV7-2 and TRBJ2-4; D gene uncertain. The germline gives CDR1 SGHTA, CDR2 FQGNSA. V was shortened by 5 bases and J by 2 bases, with 10 bases between the two germline ends. The length of the CDR3 is 14 residues. Written as DNA, the CDR3 is TGTGCCAGCAGCCCCGGAGAAACCAAAAACATTCAGTACTTC. Its protein product is CASSPGETKNIQYF.